Listed below are T cell receptor beta chains from one sample, sequenced in a study of cytomegalovirus exposure and HLA in healthy donors. Assay: immunoSEQ multiplex PCR; the TCRdb copy retains only in-frame clones and omits some. Of about 120,000 clones listed, over 70% are singletons. What was sequenced was PBMCs. Source of these receptors: a young man in good health and CMV-seropositive. CDR3s include the opening cysteine and the closing phenylalanine or tryptophan. The D gene is left open where the match is weak. Only some rows state a clone size, as once, few, many or a class for expanded clones.

cdr3_nt cdr3_aa j_call d_call v_call clone_size
TGTGCCAGCAGCTTAGAAGGACAGTCCTACGAGCAGTACTTC CASSLEGQSYEQYF TRBJ2-7 - TRBV7-2 -
TGTGCCTGGAGCGCGGGGGAGAATGAAAAACTGTTTTTT CAWSAGENEKLFF TRBJ1-4 - TRBV30 few
TGTGCCAGCAGTTTCATTAGGGGGAATGAGCAGTTCTTC CASSFIRGNEQFF TRBJ2-1 - TRBV27 -
TGCGCCAGCAGCCAAGTTACCAGCGGGGGGGCCAAGCAGTTCTTC CASSQVTSGGAKQFF TRBJ2-1 TRBD2 TRBV4-3 -
TGTGCCAGCAGCGTCTATAATTCACCCCTCCACTTT CASSVYNSPLHF TRBJ1-6 - TRBV6-5 -
TGTGCCATCAGTGGGGCTGCCTACACTGAAGCTTTCTTT CAISGAAYTEAFF TRBJ1-1 - TRBV10-3 few
TGTGCCTGGAGCGCACAGGGTCTGGACGAGCAGTACTTC CAWSAQGLDEQYF TRBJ2-7 - TRBV30 -
TGTGCCAGCAGTTACTCGGGACAGGGCTACGAGCAGTACTTC CASSYSGQGYEQYF TRBJ2-7 TRBD1 TRBV6-6 -
TGTGCCAGTAGTGCCACAGGTTTGGGGATCGCTGAAGCTTTCTTT CASSATGLGIAEAFF TRBJ1-1 - TRBV19 -
TGTGCCAGCAGCATTAGCCGGGACAGTCAACACACCATATATTTT CASSISRDSQHTIYF TRBJ1-3 TRBD1 TRBV11-2 -
TGTGCCAGCTCACCAACCGGGACAGATACCAGAGAAGCTTTCTTT CASSPTGTDTREAFF TRBJ1-1 TRBD1 TRBV18 -
TGTGCCTGGAGTGGCCCAATAGCGGGGATCTACAATGAGCAGTTCTTC CAWSGPIAGIYNEQFF TRBJ2-1 TRBD2 TRBV30 -
TGTGCCAGCAGCTCATTTAATGGCAGGGGGCAAAGATACTATGGCTACACCTTC CASSSFNGRGQRYYGYTF TRBJ1-2 TRBD1 TRBV11-2 -
TGTGCCAGCAGCCACGGCGGTGGAAACACCATATATTTT CASSHGGGNTIYF TRBJ1-3 - TRBV11-2 -
TGTGCCAGCAGCATAAACAGAGACAATGAGCAGTTCTTC CASSINRDNEQFF TRBJ2-1 - TRBV7-8 -
TGCGCCAGCAGCCAAGAGTTAGCGAGGGCGGCCGGGGAGCTGTTTTTT CASSQELARAAGELFF TRBJ2-2 - TRBV4-1 few
TGTGCCAGCAGCCCGGACAGGGGTCCTTCTAGCACAGATACGCAGTATTTT CASSPDRGPSSTDTQYF TRBJ2-3 TRBD1 TRBV5-4 -
TGTGCCAGCAGCCAACGGACAGGGGCCGTAGATACGCAGTATTTT CASSQRTGAVDTQYF TRBJ2-3 TRBD1 TRBV7-8 -
TGTGCCATCAGGGATCGTCAGGGTGACTCACCCCTCCACTTT CAIRDRQGDSPLHF TRBJ1-6 - TRBV10-3 -
TGTGCCAGCAGCTGGGTAGACAGGGAAAGATTCTTC CASSWVDRERFF TRBJ2-1 TRBD1 TRBV5-4 -
TGCGCCAGCAGTCAACAGAACACTGAAGCTTTCTTT CASSQQNTEAFF TRBJ1-1 - TRBV23-1 -
TGTGCCAGCAGCGAGTACGGGGACACATCCTACGAGCAGTACTTC CASSEYGDTSYEQYF TRBJ2-7 - TRBV11-3 -
TGCGCCAGCAGCTTGGTGATAGCGGGGGGGGCGAGGGAGACCCAGTACTTC CASSLVIAGGARETQYF TRBJ2-5 TRBD2 TRBV5-1 -
TGTGCCAGCAGTTTGGCGTCTAGCGGCGGTGGGGCTTACAATGAGCAGTTCTTC CASSLASSGGGAYNEQFF TRBJ2-1 TRBD2 TRBV27 -
TGTGCCAGCAACCCCAGGGGGAATAGCAATCAGCCCCAGCATTTT CASNPRGNSNQPQHF TRBJ1-5 TRBD1 TRBV9 -
TGTGCCAGCTCACCACTAGCGGGGAATCAAGAGACCCAGTACTTC CASSPLAGNQETQYF TRBJ2-5 TRBD2 TRBV18 -
TGTGCCAGCAGCTTAGATACAACCGTGGATACGCAGTATTTT CASSLDTTVDTQYF TRBJ2-3 - TRBV7-6 -
TGTGCCAGCAGCCAAACTCACACTGAAGCTTTCTTT CASSQTHTEAFF TRBJ1-1 - TRBV6-6 -
TGTGCCAGCAGCCAAGATCTGCGGGAGGTCGGGGAGCTGTTTTTT CASSQDLREVGELFF TRBJ2-2 TRBD2 TRBV4-2 -
TGTGCCAGCAGCTTTGGACTAGAAGAGACCCAGTACTTC CASSFGLEETQYF TRBJ2-5 TRBD2 TRBV11-2 -
TGTGCCAGCAGCTTACGATCAGGGGGCTCCACTGAAGCTTTCTTT CASSLRSGGSTEAFF TRBJ1-1 TRBD1 TRBV7-2 few
TGTGCCAGCAGCCTCACTAGCGGGAGGGCAAACACCGGGGAGCTGTTTTTT CASSLTSGRANTGELFF TRBJ2-2 TRBD2 TRBV7-2 few
TGTGCAAGTCGCTTAGCGCGGAGCCGACACACTGAAGCTTTCTTT CASRLARSRHTEAFF TRBJ1-1 - TRBV12-2 -
TGTGCCAGCAGGCTAGGTCTCGCAGATACGCAGTATTTT CASRLGLADTQYF TRBJ2-3 - TRBV6-1 few
TGTGCCAGCAGGCTACAGGGCTATGGCTACACCTTC CASRLQGYGYTF TRBJ1-2 - TRBV6-5 -
TGTGCCTGGAGCGGACAGGGCGTACTGGAGGAAAAACTGTTTTTT CAWSGQGVLEEKLFF TRBJ1-4 TRBD1 TRBV30 few
TGCAGTGTTCTCAGGGTGGAGGAAGCTTTCTTT CSVLRVEEAFF TRBJ1-1 - TRBV20-1 -
TGTGCCAGCTCACCACCGAACAGGCCGAACACTGAAGCTTTCTTT CASSPPNRPNTEAFF TRBJ1-1 - TRBV18 -
TGTGCCAGTAGTAGTGACTGGTCGGCGACCCAGTACTTC CASSSDWSATQYF TRBJ2-5 - TRBV19 -
TGTGCCAGCAGCGTAGGGGCGGGAGGTCCTTCCTACAATGAGCAGTTCTTC CASSVGAGGPSYNEQFF TRBJ2-1 TRBD2 TRBV9 -
TGTGCCAGCTCACAGAAACAGGGGTTAGGGACTGAAGCTTTCTTT CASSQKQGLGTEAFF TRBJ1-1 TRBD1 TRBV18 -
TGCGCCAGCAGTCGCGATTCTAGCGGGAGAGGCGATGAGCAGTTCTTC CASSRDSSGRGDEQFF TRBJ2-1 TRBD2 TRBV4-3 -
TGTGCCAGCAGCTTAGGATATAGAGAGACCCAGTACTTC CASSLGYRETQYF TRBJ2-5 - TRBV11-2 -
TGCGCCAGCAGCCAAGATTGGGGACAACGCCGTGGAAAACTGTTTTTT CASSQDWGQRRGKLFF TRBJ1-4 - TRBV4-1 -
TGTGCCAGCAGTCCCAGGGTTTTCGGCAATCAGCCCCAGCATTTT CASSPRVFGNQPQHF TRBJ1-5 - TRBV27 -
TGTGCCAGCAGCTTAGCGACTAGCGGCACAGATACGCAGTATTTT CASSLATSGTDTQYF TRBJ2-3 TRBD2 TRBV7-9 -
TGTGCCTGGAGACCGACAGGGCCACTAGAGCAGTACTTC CAWRPTGPLEQYF TRBJ2-7 TRBD1 TRBV30 -
TGTGCCAGCAGTGAAGCGGGGGCGGGAGGAGTAGATACGCAGTATTTT CASSEAGAGGVDTQYF TRBJ2-3 TRBD2 TRBV6-1 -
TGCGCCAGCAGTGTCTGGAGGGACGGCAATCAGCCCCAGCATTTT CASSVWRDGNQPQHF TRBJ1-5 - TRBV10-1 -
TGTGCCAGCAACACCGTTAAATACAAGAACACTGAAGCTTTCTTT CASNTVKYKNTEAFF TRBJ1-1 - TRBV11-2 -
TGTGCCAGCAGCTTGGTTCGCAGGGGATTGTACGAGCAGTACTTC CASSLVRRGLYEQYF TRBJ2-7 - TRBV5-4 -
TGTTCCAGCAGCCCGAAGCCGAATGGCGAGCAGTACTTC CSSSPKPNGEQYF TRBJ2-7 - TRBV7-9 -
TGTGCCAGCAGAAGGGGTGGTGAGCAGTTCTTC CASRRGGEQFF TRBJ2-1 - TRBV2 -
TGTGCCAGCAGTGAAGCTGGGACAGGGCCCTCTAACTATGGCTACACCTTC CASSEAGTGPSNYGYTF TRBJ1-2 TRBD1 TRBV6-1 -
TGTGCCACCAGCAGAGATCAGGGTGGAGATACGCAGTATTTT CATSRDQGGDTQYF TRBJ2-3 - TRBV15 -